Shown below are 21 T cell receptor beta chains from a single sample sequenced in a study of memory CD8 T cells in hepatitis C reinfection. Indicated time point: peak reinfection, 3 to 8 weeks after reinfection detection. No in vitro expansion preceded TCR sequencing of the sorted cells. Some clones are missing from TCRdb's copy, which holds only in-frame ones; the method was immunoSEQ multiplex PCR. Seen here are 44,000 or so clones, more than 75% observed once, and the top ten hold around 1.2%. Input material: naive CD8+ T cells sorted from blood. Every receptor here comes from a man aged 18-30 years with hepatitis C virus infection.

V and J are TRBV9 and TRBJ2-5; 7 bases align to TRBD2. Trimming at V came to 4 bases and at J to 1 base, leaving 4 bases not matched to a gene. The CDR3 is 14 amino acids. The germline V gene encodes CDR1 SGDLS and CDR2 YYNGEE. The CDR3 DNA follows: TGTGCCAGCAGCTTCTCGGGGGGCCAAGAGACCCAGTACTTC. It yields the protein CASSFSGGQETQYF.

V usage is TRBV7-9 and J usage is TRBJ2-1; TRBD2 matches 8 bases. This CDR3 region has 19 residues. The V gene end was trimmed by 0 bases and the J gene end by 3 bases; junction bases not matched to a gene: 13. Germline V gene lookup returns CDR1 SEHNR and CDR2 FQNEAQ (reference sequence). CDR3 amino acids: CASSLALGASAGDYNEQFF. The CDR3 DNA sequence: TGTGCCAGCAGCTTAGCGCTCGGAGCTTCAGCGGGAGACTACAATGAGCAGTTCTTC. The entire variable domain, with the rest obtained from reference TRBV7-9 and TRBJ2-1, is as follows: DTGVSQNPRHKITKRGQNVTFRCDPISEHNRLYWYRQTLGQGPEFLTYFQNEAQLEKSRLLSDRFSAERPKGSFSTLEIQRTEQGDSAMYLCASSLALGASAGDYNEQFFGPGTRLTVL.

The V gene is TRBV7-9, the J gene TRBJ1-6, with TRBD1 as a possible D gene (6 bases). Trimming shortened V by 3 bases and J by 14 bases, and 17 bases separated the two germline ends. The germline gives CDR1 SEHNR, CDR2 FQNEAQ (reference sequence). The CDR3 consists of 14 residues. DNA of the CDR3: TGTGCCAGCAGCTTTTCCCAACAGGGCCCTACCCTCCACTTT. Its translation is CASSFSQQGPTLHF.

This clone was detected once. The V and J genes are TRBV4-1 and TRBJ2-3; a weak D match, TRBD2 (5 bases). Trimming left V 4 bases short and J 2 bases short, with 16 bases between. The CDR3 loop spans 16 amino acids. Germline assignment: CDR1 MGHRA and CDR2 YSYEKL. CDR3 coding DNA: TGCGCCAGCAGCCCCAGGACTCTAACAAACACAGATACGCAGTATTTT. It specifies CASSPRTLTNTDTQYF.

The chain has TRBV2 and TRBJ2-5; 10 bases map to TRBD2. Trimming removed 5 bases from V and 5 bases from J; junction bases left unmatched: 8. Per germline, CDR1 SNHLY and CDR2 FYNNEI. This CDR3 region has 15 residues. This CDR3 is CASSKSGGAWETQYF. CDR3 sequence (DNA): TGTGCCAGCAGTAAAAGCGGGGGGGCTTGGGAGACCCAGTACTTC.

The rearrangement links TRBV6-5 to TRBJ1-1, with D uncertain. The V end was cut by 5 bases, the J end by 2 bases, with 9 bases between. The CDR3 is 13 amino acids. Germline V gene data show CDR1 as MNHEY and CDR2 as SVGAGI. CDR3 DNA: TGTGCCAGCAGTCGGGAGTATAACACTGAAGCTTTCTTT. Its translation is CASSREYNTEAFF.

The V gene is TRBV19, the J gene TRBJ2-5; 7 bases fit TRBD2. Germline V gene sequence: CDR1 LNHDA, CDR2 SQIVND (reference sequence). This CDR3 is 14 amino acids long. V shed 5 bases, J shed 2 bases, and the junction held 5 bases outside the gene matches. Here the CDR3 DNA reads TGTGCCAGTAGTTTTAGCGGGCAACAAGAGACCCAGTACTTC. This gives the protein CASSFSGQQETQYF.

This clone appeared once. This chain connects TRBV2 to TRBJ2-7; no firm D call. The CDR3 length is 14 residues. Trimming removed 2 bases at V and 2 bases at J, with 10 bases between. From germline, CDR1 is SNHLY and CDR2 FYNNEI. CDR3 in amino acids: CASSEQKLAYEQYF. The CDR3 bases are TGTGCCAGCAGTGAACAGAAATTGGCCTACGAGCAGTACTTC.

The genes are TRBV6-1 and TRBJ1-1, with D possibly being TRBD1 (5 bases). Between the trimmed V and J ends, which lost 6 bases and 2 bases, there was a span of 16 bases. The germline V gene has CDR1 MNHNS and CDR2 SASEGT. The CDR3 runs to 15 residues. The CDR3 DNA follows: TGTGCCAGCAGCCCCTACAGGTCCCCCAACACTGAAGCTTTCTTT. Protein product: CASSPYRSPNTEAFF.

The V call is TRBV11-2, the J call TRBJ2-7, with 8 bases aligning to TRBD1. Per germline, CDR1 SGHAT and CDR2 FQNNGV. V trimming: 1 base; J trimming: 0 bases; junction bases outside the gene matches: 8. This CDR3 is 17 amino acids long. The CDR3 here is CASSLGGDRILSYEQYV. The DNA for the CDR3 is TGTGCCAGCAGCTTAGGGGGGGACAGGATCCTCTCCTACGAGCAGTACGTC.

V and J are TRBV7-9 and TRBJ2-3; D may be TRBD2 (6 bases). CDR1 is SEHNR and CDR2 is FQNEAQ in the germline V gene (reference sequence). V was pared by 4 bases and J by 7 bases, with 12 bases between. CDR3 length: 13 amino acids. CDR3 residues: CASSSGEGNTQYF. The CDR3 region has the DNA TGTGCCAGCAGCTCGGGGGAAGGGAATACGCAGTATTTT.

Comments on this clone: Additional DNA sequences in this sample encode the identical CDR3. The chain has TRBV29-1 and TRBJ1-3; the D gene is possibly TRBD1 (5 bases). Germline V gene data show CDR1 as SQVTM and CDR2 as ANQGSEA. The V end was cut by 7 bases, the J end by 0 bases, with 7 bases between. CDR3 length: 12 amino acids. The CDR3 DNA is TGCAGCGCCAGGGACTCTGGAAACACCATATATTTT. It yields the protein CSARDSGNTIYF.

The chain is built from TRBV9 and TRBJ1-3; no clear D gene. In germline, CDR1 is SGDLS, CDR2 YYNGEE. The CDR3 length is 12 residues. Trimming took 0 bases from V and 9 from J, leaving 7 bases between them. The CDR3 reads CASSVAAGTIYF. CDR3 sequence (DNA): TGTGCCAGCAGCGTAGCGGCGGGCACCATATATTTT.

This clone was seen once. J is TRBJ2-4 and V is TRBV28, with a weak D call TRBD2 (6 bases). Trimming cost V 3 bases and J 3 bases, with 18 bases left between them. The CDR3 spans 17 residues. Germline V lookup: CDR1 MDHEN, CDR2 SYDVKM. This chain's CDR3 is CASSFIGSGTLKNIQYF. The CDR3 nucleotides read TGTGCCAGCAGTTTTATTGGGTCCGGGACTCTCAAAAACATTCAGTACTTC.

To note about this clone: It is likely a read error, because the conserved phenylalanine at the end of the CDR3 is missing. No DNA is shown, since the ends of the CDR3 on it are uncertain; the CDR3 is the one TCRdb lists. The chain is built from TRBV5-1 and TRBJ2-7; TRBD1, the table's D call, was not compared with the DNA. In germline, CDR1 is SGHRS, CDR2 YFSETQ. The CDR3 totals 13 residues, both ends included. CDR3 in amino acids: CASSRDKASPFFC.

The chain recombines TRBV14 with TRBJ2-2; maybe TRBD1 (6 bases). This CDR3 is 18 amino acids long. The V end was cut by 2 bases, the J end by 0 bases, with 16 bases between. CDR1 is SGHDN, CDR2 FVKESK, per germline. The CDR3 here is CASSQLGTTYSNTGELFF. The CDR3 DNA is TGTGCCAGCAGCCAATTGGGGACAACCTATTCGAACACCGGGGAGCTGTTTTTT.

This CDR3 reads CASSSHKMNTEAFF. Written as DNA, the CDR3 is TGTGCCAGCAGCTCACACAAAATGAACACTGAAGCTTTCTTT. The chain recombines TRBV7-2 with TRBJ1-1; no clear D gene. This CDR3 spans 14 amino acids. Germline V CDR1 and CDR2: SGHTA, FQGNSA. V lost 4 bases and J 0 bases, leaving 9 bases between the germline ends.

V usage is TRBV15 and J usage is TRBJ2-7; 14 bases are shared with TRBD2. The J call may be faulty, since TRBJ2-1 better matches the DNA end. The CDR3 has 15 amino acids. Germline CDR1 is LNHNV and CDR2 is YYDKDF (reference sequence). CDR3 sequence (DNA): TGTGCCACCAGCACGACTAGCGGGAGGGCAGATGAGCAGTTCTTC. Translated: CATSTTSGRADEQFF.

The rearrangement uses TRBV13 and TRBJ2-7, with D unresolved. V lost 4 bases to trimming and J lost 0 bases, with 10 bases between them. The germline V gene encodes CDR1 PRHDT and CDR2 FYEKMQ (reference sequence). The CDR3 has 14 residues. The CDR3: CASSSSQHSYEQYF. The CDR3 DNA is TGTGCCAGCAGCTCATCCCAACACTCCTACGAGCAGTACTTC. Full variable domain (rest looked up from reference TRBV13 and TRBJ2-7): AAGVIQSPRHLIKEKRETATLKCYPIPRHDTVYWYQQGPGQDPQFLISFYEKMQSDKGSIPDRFSAQQFSDYHSELNMSSLELGDSALYFCASSSSQHSYEQYFGPGTRLTVT.

The chain recombines TRBV4-1 with TRBJ1-1; 8 positions match TRBD1. J was trimmed by 3 bases and V by 3 bases; bases with no gene match: 6. Germline lookup yields CDR1 MGHRA and CDR2 YSYEKL. The CDR3 extends over 15 amino acids. This CDR3 reads CASSQPGQGDTEAFF. CDR3 nucleotides: TGCGCCAGCAGCCAGCCCGGACAGGGAGACACTGAAGCTTTCTTT.

A word on this clone: The junction differs from germline at one of its ends, possibly a read error. The V call is TRBV19, the J call TRBJ2-1, with 15 nucleotides matching TRBD2. The CDR3 runs 19 residues. Germline V gene lookup returns CDR1 LNHDA and CDR2 SQIVND (reference sequence). CDR3 nucleotide sequence: TGTGCCAGTACTATAACGGGACTAGCGGGAGGAAGCTCCTACAATGAGCAGTTCTTC. This sequence encodes CASTITGLAGGSSYNEQFF.